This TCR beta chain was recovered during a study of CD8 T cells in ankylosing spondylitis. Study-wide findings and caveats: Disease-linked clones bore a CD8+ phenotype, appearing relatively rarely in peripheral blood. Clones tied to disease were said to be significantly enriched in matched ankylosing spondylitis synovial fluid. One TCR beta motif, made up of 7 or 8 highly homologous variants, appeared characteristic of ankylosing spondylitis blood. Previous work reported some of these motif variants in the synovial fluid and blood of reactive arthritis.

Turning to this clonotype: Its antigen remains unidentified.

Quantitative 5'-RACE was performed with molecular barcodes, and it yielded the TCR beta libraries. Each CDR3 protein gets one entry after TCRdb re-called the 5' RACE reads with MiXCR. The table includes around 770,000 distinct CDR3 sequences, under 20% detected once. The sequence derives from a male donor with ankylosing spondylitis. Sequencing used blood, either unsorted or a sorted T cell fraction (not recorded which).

The DNA for the CDR3 is TGTGCCAGCAGCTTAGATTCGGGCAGGTTGATTGGCGGGGAGCTGTTTTTT. Protein sequence: CASSLDSGRLIGGELFF. V gene TRBV11-2 combines with J gene TRBJ2-2; D ambiguous. Germline loops: CDR1 SGHAT, CDR2 FQNNGV. This CDR3 spans 17 amino acids. V gave up 0 bases and J gave up 7 bases, with 18 bases separating them.